The 26 T cell receptor beta chains below come from one sample, sequenced in a study of blood T cell repertoires in COVID-19. TCRdb keeps only in-frame clones here, not all; method: immunoSEQ multiplex PCR. There are some 180,000 clones in the sample; approximately 90% occur only once, and more than 2% lies in the top ten. Sequencing was performed on peripheral blood. The source of these receptors is a man aged 45-60 years who had recovered from COVID-19.

The chain employs TRBV7-3 and TRBJ1-1, with TRBD1 matching 12 bases. The germline CDR1 and CDR2 sequences are SGHTA and FQGTGA. The CDR3 sequence is 17 residues long. After removal of 3 bases from V and 4 bases from J, the junction contained 9 bases not matched to a gene. The CDR3 loop is CASSLRGTGGWGTEAFF. Here the CDR3 DNA reads TGTGCCAGCAGCTTGAGGGGGACAGGGGGCTGGGGCACTGAAGCTTTCTTT.

V usage is TRBV24-1 and J usage is TRBJ1-1, with 8 positions matching TRBD1. CDR1 is KGHDR, CDR2 SFDVKD, per germline. The CDR3 is 16 amino acids. Trimming cost V 6 bases and J 0 bases; bases outside gene matches: 8. The CDR3 loop reads CATSPSRDRMNTEAFF. The DNA of the CDR3 is TGTGCCACCAGTCCAAGCCGGGACAGGATGAACACTGAAGCTTTCTTT.

The chain employs TRBV6-2 or TRBV6-3 and TRBJ2-3, with 7 bases lining up with TRBD1. V lost 4 bases to trimming and J lost 2 bases; unmatched junction nucleotides: 21. Per germline, CDR1 MNHEY and CDR2 SVGEGT. The CDR3 runs 20 residues. The CDR3 protein is CASSFSGPTGVSSLTDTQYF. The CDR3 DNA reads TGTGCCAGCAGTTTTTCGGGCCCTACAGGGGTGTCCTCCCTCACAGATACGCAGTATTTT.

The chain couples TRBV29-1 to TRBJ2-7; TRBD2 aligns across 7 bases. Germline loops: CDR1 SQVTM, CDR2 ANQGSEA. Trimming cost V 0 bases and J 1 base; bases outside gene matches: 6. The CDR3 is 15 amino acids. CDR3: CSVEDSSGPSYEQYF. For the CDR3, the DNA is TGCAGCGTTGAAGACTCTAGCGGCCCATCCTACGAGCAGTACTTC.

The CDR3 DNA reads as TGTGCCAGCAGCCTCCGGTTGAGAGAAAAACTGTTTTTT. It encodes CASSLRLREKLFF. This chain links TRBV6-2 or TRBV6-3 with TRBJ1-4; D not certain. Trimming removed 6 bases from V and 8 bases from J, with 13 bases in between. The CDR3 has 13 residues. The germline V gene has CDR1 MNHEY and CDR2 SVGEGT.

This clone was recorded only once. V and J are TRBV4-3 and TRBJ2-3; 7 bases align to TRBD1. The CDR3 runs 15 residues. The ends lost 2 bases at V and 1 base at J; junction bases unmatched: 3. Germline CDR1 is LGHNA and CDR2 is YSLEER. The CDR3 region has the DNA TGCGCCAGCAGCCAAAGCGGACAGGGCACAGATACGCAGTATTTT. Amino acids: CASSQSGQGTDTQYF.

The chain combines TRBV12-5 with TRBJ2-3; 8 bases fit TRBD2. J was trimmed by 5 bases and V by 4 bases; bases with no gene match: 5. The CDR3 is made up of 14 amino acids. Germline CDR1 LGHNT, CDR2 FRNRAP. The CDR3 sequence is CASGWREVGDTQYF. Here the CDR3 DNA reads TGTGCTAGTGGTTGGCGGGAGGTGGGAGATACGCAGTATTTT.

This clone appeared once. V is TRBV9 and J is TRBJ2-1, with D uncertain. Germline CDR1 SGDLS, CDR2 YYNGEE. The CDR3 covers 16 residues. Trimming pared 0 bases from V and 0 bases from J, leaving 10 bases between. The CDR3 is CASSVDGTGSYNEQFF. The CDR3 region has the DNA TGTGCCAGCAGCGTAGATGGCACGGGCTCCTACAATGAGCAGTTCTTC. Full variable domain (missing parts from reference TRBV9 and TRBJ2-1): DSGVTQTPKHLITATGQRVTLRCSPRSGDLSVYWYQQSLDQGLQFLIQYYNGEERAKGNILERFSAQQFPDLHSELNLSSLELGDSALYFCASSVDGTGSYNEQFFGPGTRLTVL.

The CDR3 DNA sequence: TGTGCCACCAGCAGACCCGGACAGGGAAGCTATGGCTACACCTTC. Its translation: CATSRPGQGSYGYTF. The chain couples TRBV15 to TRBJ1-2, with 8 bases lining up with TRBD1. This CDR3 spans 15 amino acids. V was pared by 2 bases and J by 4 bases, with 6 bases of the junction left unmatched. Germline CDR1 is LNHNV and CDR2 is YYDKDF (reference sequence).

The rearrangement joins TRBV15 to TRBJ2-6; 9 bases are a match to TRBD1. V shed 4 bases and J 1 base; nucleotides not matched to a gene: 11. CDR1 and CDR2 from the germline V gene are LNHNV and YYDKDF (reference sequence). This CDR3 has 19 amino acids. The CDR3 loop reads CATSKRQGGPRSGANVLTF. CDR3 in DNA: TGTGCCACCAGCAAAAGACAGGGGGGCCCAAGGTCTGGGGCCAACGTCCTGACTTTC.

The rearrangement joins TRBV27 to TRBJ2-7; the D gene is possibly TRBD2 (6 bases). This CDR3 is 14 amino acids long. Germline V gene lookup returns CDR1 MNHEY and CDR2 SMNVEV (reference sequence). V lost 5 bases and J 1 base, leaving 12 bases between the germline ends. The CDR3 DNA follows: TGTGCCAGCAGTCTGCGGGGTCCTTCCTACGAGCAGTACTTC. Translation: CASSLRGPSYEQYF.

The J gene is TRBJ1-5, the V gene TRBV10-1; 10 bases are a match to TRBD1. Germline loops: CDR1 WNHNN, CDR2 SYGVQD (reference sequence). The CDR3 contains 18 residues. Losses at the gene ends were 1 base for V and 3 bases for J; bases not matched to a gene: 9. The CDR3 coding sequence is TGCGCCAGCAGTGAGTTCCTAGACAGGGGGCTAGACAATCAGCCCCAGCATTTT. It is translated as CASSEFLDRGLDNQPQHF.

This chain links TRBV7-2 with TRBJ2-1, with TRBD2 identical over 13 bases. With V trimmed by 2 bases and J by 12 bases, 19 bases remained unmatched. CDR1 SGHTA and CDR2 FQGNSA come from the germline V gene. The CDR3 extends over 19 amino acids. CDR3 protein: CASSLTSGGAGAMDQRQFF. CDR3 coding DNA: TGTGCCAGCAGCTTAACTAGCGGGGGGGCTGGGGCCATGGATCAAAGGCAGTTCTTC.

In this sample, this clone turned up once. V is TRBV6-5 and J is TRBJ2-1, with 8 bases fitting TRBD1. The V gene end was trimmed by 4 bases and the J gene end by 6 bases; junction bases not matched to a gene: 11. This CDR3 comprises 16 residues. Germline V gene sequence: CDR1 MNHEY, CDR2 SVGAGI. CDR3 in amino acids: CASSSQGAFGPNEQFF. Here the CDR3 DNA reads TGTGCCAGCAGTTCCCAGGGGGCCTTTGGCCCCAATGAGCAGTTCTTC.

This rearrangement joins TRBV18 to TRBJ1-1; D may be TRBD1 (5 bases). The CDR3 consists of 14 residues. CDR1 and CDR2 from the germline V gene are KGHSH and LQKENI. The V end was cut by 2 bases, the J end by 0 bases, with 7 bases between. The CDR3 reads CASSPAGLNTEAFF. CDR3 nucleotide sequence: TGTGCCAGCTCACCAGCAGGGTTGAACACTGAAGCTTTCTTT.

The chain joins TRBV7-8 to TRBJ2-7; 11 bases map to TRBD1. The CDR3 has 18 residues. CDR1 and CDR2 (germline): SGHVS, FQNEAQ. The trim removed 8 bases at V and 0 bases at J, leaving 15 bases unmatched. The CDR3 protein is CASVRDRGGPRSSYEQYF. The CDR3 DNA follows: TGTGCCAGCGTCCGGGACAGGGGGGGACCCAGGAGCTCCTACGAGCAGTACTTC.

J is TRBJ1-1 and V is TRBV9, with D perhaps matching TRBD1 (5 bases). The CDR3 spans 14 residues. The V end was cut by 0 bases, the J end by 4 bases, with 10 bases between. Germline lookup yields CDR1 SGDLS and CDR2 YYNGEE. The CDR3 DNA sequence: TGTGCCAGCAGCGTAGATGGGGGGAGCACTGAAGCTTTCTTT. It translates to CASSVDGGSTEAFF.

This clone was recorded once. Other nucleotide sequences in the sample specify the same CDR3. V is TRBV9 and J is TRBJ2-3; 11 positions match TRBD2. V shed 2 bases, J shed 0 bases, and the junction held 5 bases outside the gene matches. CDR3 size: 17 residues. CDR1 is SGDLS and CDR2 is YYNGEE in the germline V gene. As DNA, the CDR3 is TGTGCCAGCAGCGTTCGTAGCGGGGGGGCTAGCACAGATACGCAGTATTTT. This translates into CASSVRSGGASTDTQYF.

The chain employs TRBV27 and TRBJ2-1; maybe TRBD1 (6 bases). Germline lookup yields CDR1 MNHEY and CDR2 SMNVEV (reference sequence). The CDR3 loop spans 15 amino acids. V lost 5 bases and J lost 0, with 11 bases in between. CDR3 residues: CASSPGVSSYNEQFF. DNA of the CDR3: TGTGCCAGCAGTCCAGGGGTTAGCTCCTACAATGAGCAGTTCTTC.

The table lists this clone with a few counts. The CDR3 loop reads CASSEEADRGLSGANVLTF. The CDR3 coding sequence is TGTGCCAGCAGTGAAGAGGCGGACAGGGGTTTGTCTGGGGCCAACGTCCTGACTTTC. This rearrangement joins TRBV6-1 to TRBJ2-6, with 9 positions matching TRBD1. The CDR3 length is 19 residues. CDR1 is MNHNS, CDR2 SASEGT, per germline. Trimming at V came to 1 base and at J to 1 base, leaving 8 bases not matched to a gene.

The gene calls are TRBV6-2 or TRBV6-3 and TRBJ2-7; TRBD1 aligns across 9 bases. This CDR3 spans 13 amino acids. V lost 5 bases and J lost 3; bases outside the gene matches: 2. Germline V gene data show CDR1 as MNHEY and CDR2 as SVGEGT. The CDR3 reads CASSVDRGYEQYF. The DNA for the CDR3 is TGTGCCAGCAGTGTGGACAGGGGCTACGAGCAGTACTTC.

CDR3 sequence (DNA): TGTGCCAGCAGCTTCCATGGGGGGAGGGAGACCCAGTACTTC. Protein: CASSFHGGRETQYF. The chain joins TRBV7-2 to TRBJ2-5, with a weak D call TRBD2 (6 bases). The CDR3 spans 14 residues. Germline lookup yields CDR1 SGHTA and CDR2 FQGNSA. The V gene lost 3 bases and the J gene lost 5 bases, with 13 bases spanning the gap.

The chain carries TRBV3-1 (or the pseudogene TRBV3-2) and TRBJ2-1; no firm D call. This CDR3 comprises 15 residues. The V and J ends lost 0 bases and 4 bases respectively, with 10 bases between them. Germline CDR1 LGHDT, CDR2 YNNKEL (reference sequence). CDR3 bases: TGTGCCAGCAGCCAAGATTGGGCAGCTTACAATGAGCAGTTCTTC. Translating it yields CASSQDWAAYNEQFF.

V and J are TRBV19 and TRBJ1-2; TRBD1 matches 9 bases. The V gene end was trimmed by 10 bases and the J gene end by 0 bases; junction bases not matched to a gene: 6. The CDR3 spans 14 residues. The germline gives CDR1 LNHDA, CDR2 SQIVND (reference sequence). CDR3 sequence: CATLRTGANYGYTF. The DNA of the CDR3 is TGTGCCACCCTACGGACAGGGGCTAACTATGGCTACACCTTC. The variable domain in full, completed from reference TRBV19 and TRBJ1-2, reads DGGITQSPKYLFRKEGQNVTLSCEQNLNHDAMYWYRQDPGQGLRLIYYSQIVNDFQKGDIAEGYSVSREKKESFPLTVTSAQKNPTAFYLCATLRTGANYGYTFGSGTRLTVV.

The V call is TRBV4-1, the J call TRBJ1-2; perhaps TRBD1 as D (5 bases). The CDR3 sequence is 20 residues long. Germline V lookup: CDR1 MGHRA, CDR2 YSYEKL. The V gene lost 0 bases and the J gene lost 4 bases, with 27 bases spanning the gap. The CDR3, as DNA: TGCGCCAGCAGCCAAGATCTGCCAGGGTCAAGTTCAAGCGGGACCTATGGCTACACCTTC. Protein product: CASSQDLPGSSSSGTYGYTF.

The chain employs TRBV5-1 and TRBJ1-4; no clear D. Trimming cost V 0 bases and J 3 bases, with 6 bases left between them. The CDR3 sequence is 14 residues long. Germline CDR1 and CDR2: SGHRS and YFSETQ. CDR3 in DNA: TGCGCCAGCAGCTTGGGGAGGTCTAATGAAAAACTGTTTTTT. This codes for CASSLGRSNEKLFF.